Below are 21 T cell receptor beta chains sequenced from a single sample in a study of blood T cell repertoires in COVID-19. Sequenced by immunoSEQ multiplex PCR; TCRdb stores in-frame clones only, minus some. This table has roughly 200,000 clones, roughly 80% appearing once. Source material: PBMCs or T cells enriched from blood (not recorded which). The receptor set was obtained from a woman between 50 and 59 years old who had been exposed to COVID-19.

The chain uses TRBV19 and TRBJ1-3; 12 bases are a match to TRBD1. There are 15 residues in the CDR3. Trimming cost V 6 bases and J 5 bases; bases outside gene matches: 5. The V gene's germline CDR1 is LNHDA and CDR2 SQIVND (reference sequence). The CDR3 coding sequence is TGTGCCAGTAGGCCGGGACAGGGGGCCCGAAACACCATATATTTT. Its protein is CASRPGQGARNTIYF.

This sequence joins TRBV7-2 and TRBJ1-1; 10 bases match TRBD1. Per germline, CDR1 SGHTA and CDR2 FQGNSA. The CDR3 extends over 13 amino acids. With 8 bases clipped from V and 8 bases from J, the junction kept 8 bases outside the gene matches. CDR3 coding DNA: TGTGCCAGCGGGGACAGGGGCTCCCCGGAAGCTTTCTTT. Residues: CASGDRGSPEAFF.

V and J are TRBV9 and TRBJ1-3, with unresolved D. CDR1 is SGDLS and CDR2 is YYNGEE in the germline V gene. Trimming took off 0 bases at V and 0 bases at J, with 7 bases between the two ends. This CDR3 comprises 15 residues. The CDR3, as DNA: TGTGCCAGCAGCGTAGACACGTCCTCTGGAAACACCATATATTTT. Protein sequence: CASSVDTSSGNTIYF. The complete variable domain, with remaining parts taken from reference TRBV9 and TRBJ1-3, reads DSGVTQTPKHLITATGQRVTLRCSPRSGDLSVYWYQQSLDQGLQFLIQYYNGEERAKGNILERFSAQQFPDLHSELNLSSLELGDSALYFCASSVDTSSGNTIYFGEGSWLTVV.

The genes are TRBV29-1 and TRBJ2-7; 11 bases map to TRBD1. CDR3 length: 13 residues. With 7 bases clipped from V and 7 bases from J, the junction kept 9 bases outside the gene matches. Germline CDR1 is SQVTM and CDR2 is ANQGSEA. CDR3 region: CSAGQGAIGEQYF. CDR3 nucleotides: TGCAGCGCCGGACAGGGGGCGATTGGGGAGCAGTACTTC.

Only one count was recorded for this clone. The chain employs TRBV2 and TRBJ1-4, with TRBD1 as a possible D gene (5 bases). Between the trimmed V and J ends, which lost 4 bases and 2 bases, there was a span of 5 bases. Looked up from germline, CDR1 is SNHLY and CDR2 is FYNNEI. CDR3 length: 13 amino acids. CDR3 loop: CASSGGTNEKLFF. CDR3 nucleotide sequence: TGTGCCAGCAGTGGGGGCACTAATGAAAAACTGTTTTTT.

The CDR3: CASSFSGQPQHF. CDR3 in DNA: TGTGCCAGCAGCTTTAGTGGTCAGCCCCAGCATTTT. This chain joins TRBV7-8 and TRBJ1-5; D gene uncertain. The CDR3 runs to 12 residues. V was shortened by 3 bases and J by 6 bases, with 6 bases between the two germline ends. The V gene's germline CDR1 is SGHVS and CDR2 FQNEAQ.

This sequence joins TRBV9 and TRBJ2-1; 8 bases agree with TRBD2. CDR1 SGDLS and CDR2 YYNGEE come from the germline V gene. The trim removed 2 bases at V and 5 bases at J, leaving 6 bases unmatched. The CDR3 totals 15 residues. CDR3 coding DNA: TGTGCCAGCAGCGTCCTCGCGGGGGGTCACAATGAGCAGTTCTTC. This codes for CASSVLAGGHNEQFF.

CDR3 protein: CASSLRRVYNEQFF. CDR3 DNA sequence: TGTGCCAGCAGCTTGAGGAGGGTATACAATGAGCAGTTCTTC. This chain connects TRBV5-5 to TRBJ2-1; weak D call: TRBD2 (6 bases). Germline V gives CDR1 SGHKS, CDR2 YYEKEE (reference sequence). This CDR3 is built from 14 residues. Between the trimmed V and J ends, which lost 1 base and 4 bases, there was a span of 9 bases. Looking up the rest from reference TRBV5-5 and TRBJ2-1 gives the full variable domain: DAGVTQSPTHLIKTRGQQVTLRCSPISGHKSVSWYQQVLGQGPQFIFQYYEKEERGRGNFPDRFSARQFPNYSSELNVNALLLGDSALYLCASSLRRVYNEQFFGPGTRLTVL.

The V gene is TRBV29-1, the J gene TRBJ2-4, with no clear D. The V gene's germline CDR1 is SQVTM and CDR2 ANQGSEA. CDR3 length equals 12 residues. Trimming took 6 bases from V and 1 from J, leaving 7 bases between them. The CDR3 spells CSVLQAKNIQYF. For the CDR3, the DNA is TGCAGCGTCCTACAGGCCAAAAACATTCAGTACTTC.

The DNA for the CDR3 is TGTGCCAGTAGTTTCACTAGCGGGGGGGAACAAGAGACCCAGTACTTC. Its translation is CASSFTSGGEQETQYF. The rearrangement joins TRBV19 to TRBJ2-5; 13 bases are a match to TRBD2. Germline V CDR1 and CDR2: LNHDA, SQIVND (reference sequence). The CDR3 is 16 residues long. Losses at the gene ends were 5 bases for V and 2 bases for J; bases not matched to a gene: 5. Full variable domain (outside the CDR3, taken from reference TRBV19 and TRBJ2-5): DGGITQSPKYLFRKEGQNVTLSCEQNLNHDAMYWYRQDPGQGLRLIYYSQIVNDFQKGDIAEGYSVSREKKESFPLTVTSAQKNPTAFYLCASSFTSGGEQETQYFGPGTRLLVL.

This clone was detected only a few times. The chain carries TRBV29-1 and TRBJ2-6; no definite D call. CDR1 and CDR2 (germline): SQVTM, ANQGSEA. This CDR3 comprises 12 residues. V lost 6 bases and J lost 2, with 5 bases in between. CDR3 amino acids: CSVQAGANVLTF. The DNA of the CDR3 is TGCAGCGTACAAGCTGGGGCCAACGTCCTGACTTTC. The whole variable domain, remainder taken from reference TRBV29-1 and TRBJ2-6, is SAVISQKPSRDICQRGTSLTIQCQVDSQVTMMFWYRQQPGQSLTLIATANQGSEATYESGFVIDKFPISRPNLTFSTLTVSNMSPEDSSIYLCSVQAGANVLTFGAGSRLTVL.

The gene calls are TRBV19 and TRBJ1-6, with 9 bases identical to TRBD1. The length of the CDR3 is 15 residues. Germline-derived CDR1 and CDR2 are LNHDA and SQIVND (reference sequence). V lost 5 bases to trimming and J lost 8 bases; unmatched junction nucleotides: 7. The CDR3 bases are TGTGCCAGTAGTCGGACAGGGGACTCTTATTCACCCCTCCACTTT. Encoded protein: CASSRTGDSYSPLHF.

The chain joins TRBV10-3 to TRBJ2-1, with a possible D match to TRBD2 (5 bases). The length of the CDR3 is 14 residues. Trimming removed 8 bases at V and 6 bases at J, with 17 bases between. CDR1 and CDR2 (germline): ENHRY, SYGVKD. Here the CDR3 DNA reads TGTGCCATCTCCTTAACGGGCGCGGGCAATGAGCAGTTCTTC. Residues: CAISLTGAGNEQFF.

The chain joins TRBV6-5 to TRBJ1-1, with D perhaps matching TRBD1 (5 bases). Looked up from germline, CDR1 is MNHEY and CDR2 is SVGAGI. The ends were cut back, 2 bases at V and 11 bases at J, with 15 bases in the middle. CDR3 length equals 13 residues. CDR3 in amino acids: CASSYGQIGTAFF. In nucleotides, the CDR3 is TGTGCCAGCAGTTACGGGCAGATCGGGACTGCTTTCTTT.

The rearrangement links TRBV10-3 to TRBJ2-2; possible D gene TRBD2, 5 bases. The CDR3 loop spans 14 amino acids. The ends were cut back, 0 bases at V and 6 bases at J, with 8 bases in the middle. CDR1 and CDR2 from the germline V gene are ENHRY and SYGVKD. The CDR3 loop reads CAISESGAPGELFF. CDR3 sequence (DNA): TGTGCCATCAGTGAGTCGGGAGCACCCGGGGAGCTGTTTTTT.

CDR3 loop: CSVDIPQGGVTEAFF. The CDR3 nucleotides are TGCAGCGTTGATATCCCACAGGGGGGAGTTACTGAAGCTTTCTTT. The chain links TRBV29-1 to TRBJ1-1, with 8 bases identical to TRBD1. The trim removed 3 bases at V and 5 bases at J, leaving 11 bases unmatched. This CDR3 has 15 residues. CDR1 is SQVTM, CDR2 ANQGSEA, per germline.

Only one count was recorded for this clone. The rearrangement uses TRBV30 and TRBJ1-2; D ambiguous. CDR1 and CDR2 from the germline V gene are GTSNPN and SVGIG (reference sequence). This CDR3 has 12 amino acids. Trimming pared 6 bases from V and 2 bases from J, leaving 10 bases between. The CDR3 spells CACDQENYGYTF. The CDR3 coding sequence is TGTGCCTGTGACCAGGAAAACTATGGCTACACCTTC.

J is TRBJ1-2 and V is TRBV2, with 7 bases aligning to TRBD1. The CDR3 sequence is 14 residues long. Trimming took 6 bases from V and 3 from J; bases not matched to a gene: 7. Germline V lookup: CDR1 SNHLY, CDR2 FYNNEI. CDR3 loop: CASREQGLDYGYTF. In DNA form, the CDR3 reads TGTGCCAGCAGGGAACAGGGGTTGGACTATGGCTACACCTTC.

The CDR3: CASSLGQAYEKLFF. CDR3 DNA: TGTGCCAGCAGCTTAGGGCAGGCCTATGAAAAACTGTTTTTT. The chain has TRBV7-8 and TRBJ1-4, with D unresolved. In germline, CDR1 is SGHVS, CDR2 FQNEAQ. The V and J ends lost 1 base and 6 bases respectively, with 9 bases between them. There are 14 residues in the CDR3.

This chain uses TRBV7-9 with TRBJ1-3; D is unclear. Germline V lookup: CDR1 SEHNR, CDR2 FQNEAQ (reference sequence). Between the trimmed V and J ends, which lost 1 base and 1 base, there was a span of 14 bases. The CDR3 sequence is 17 residues long. The CDR3 here is CASSLEAGSSSGNTIYF. CDR3 bases: TGTGCCAGCAGCTTAGAGGCAGGCTCCTCGTCTGGAAACACCATATATTTT. Full variable domain (missing parts from reference TRBV7-9 and TRBJ1-3): DTGVSQNPRHKITKRGQNVTFRCDPISEHNRLYWYRQTLGQGPEFLTYFQNEAQLEKSRLLSDRFSAERPKGSFSTLEIQRTEQGDSAMYLCASSLEAGSSSGNTIYFGEGSWLTVV.

The CDR3 here is CASSLGLMNTEAFF. The DNA of the CDR3 is TGTGCCAGCAGCTTAGGACTCATGAACACTGAAGCTTTCTTT. This chain connects TRBV13 to TRBJ1-1, with D uncertain. Germline loops: CDR1 PRHDT, CDR2 FYEKMQ (reference sequence). V lost 0 bases and J 0 bases, leaving 5 bases between the germline ends. This CDR3 comprises 14 residues. The whole variable domain, remainder taken from reference TRBV13 and TRBJ1-1, is AAGVIQSPRHLIKEKRETATLKCYPIPRHDTVYWYQQGPGQDPQFLISFYEKMQSDKGSIPDRFSAQQFSDYHSELNMSSLELGDSALYFCASSLGLMNTEAFFGQGTRLTVV.